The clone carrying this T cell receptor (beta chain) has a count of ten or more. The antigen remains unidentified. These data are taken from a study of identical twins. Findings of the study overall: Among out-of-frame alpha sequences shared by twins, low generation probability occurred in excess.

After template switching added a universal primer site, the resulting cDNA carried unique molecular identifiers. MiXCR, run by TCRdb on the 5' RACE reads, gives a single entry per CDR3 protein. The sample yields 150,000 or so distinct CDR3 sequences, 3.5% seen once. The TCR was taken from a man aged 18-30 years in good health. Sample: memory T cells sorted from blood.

CDR3 DNA sequence: TGTGCCAGCAGCCTACGGGGTCGGGACAATGAATTCTTC. It specifies CASSLRGRDNEFF. This chain links TRBV5-6 with TRBJ2-1; a possible D gene is TRBD1 (6 bases). Germline CDR1 reads SGHDT; CDR2 reads YYEEEE. This CDR3 is built from 13 residues. V dropped 4 bases and J dropped 16 bases, with 21 bases sitting between them.